This T cell receptor beta chain was profiled in a study of T cell repertoires in cytomegalovirus infection. Study-level information: Through public TCR beta signatures, both CMV infection and matching HLA type were indicated.

The CDR3 is 15 residues long. Germline lookup yields CDR1 MNHEY and CDR2 SVGAGI. Trimming cost V 5 bases and J 9 bases; bases outside gene matches: 9. TCRdb independently ran MiXCR on the reads; one entry per CDR3 protein. The sample contains around 490,000 distinct CDR3 sequences, 26% of which appear only once. This clonotype showed up just a few times. Its antigen is undetermined. Whole-study findings and limits: Pooled public TCR beta family frequency picked out CMV carriers with the relevant HLA. HLA-C-restricted CMV-specific TCR beta clonotypes were dominant in the ex vivo response.

The TCR comes from a human donor in good health (CMV status not recorded). Some clones in this sample may be carry-over from other donors' samples. The material sequenced was PBMCs. The chain has TRBV6-5 and TRBJ2-1, with 11 bases aligning to TRBD1. CDR3 protein: CASSPGGQGVVEQFF. DNA of the CDR3: TGTGCCAGCAGTCCGGGGGGACAGGGGGTTGTTGAGCAGTTCTTC.